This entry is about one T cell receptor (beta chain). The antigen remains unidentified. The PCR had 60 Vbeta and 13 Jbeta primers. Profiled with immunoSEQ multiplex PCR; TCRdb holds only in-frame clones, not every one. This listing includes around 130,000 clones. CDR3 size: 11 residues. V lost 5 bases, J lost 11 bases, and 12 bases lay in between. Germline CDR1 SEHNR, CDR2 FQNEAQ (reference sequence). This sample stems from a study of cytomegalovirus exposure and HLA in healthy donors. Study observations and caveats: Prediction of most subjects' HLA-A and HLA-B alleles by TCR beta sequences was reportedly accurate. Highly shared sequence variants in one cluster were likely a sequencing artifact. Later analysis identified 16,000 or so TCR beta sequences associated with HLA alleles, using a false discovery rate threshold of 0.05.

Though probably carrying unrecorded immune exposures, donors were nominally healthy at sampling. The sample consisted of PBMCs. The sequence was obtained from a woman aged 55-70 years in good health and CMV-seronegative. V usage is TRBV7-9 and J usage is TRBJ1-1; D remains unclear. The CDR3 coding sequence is TGTGCCAGCAGCGAACGGGGTGCCGCTTTCTTT. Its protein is CASSERGAAFF.